This T cell receptor (beta chain) was documented in a study of blood T cells in healthy people across ages. A second PCR, run for roughly 7 to 11 cycles, used a sample-barcoded 5' primer plus a J-beta primer mix. A single record per CDR3 protein comes from TCRdb applying MiXCR to the 5' RACE reads. Of about 830,000 distinct CDR3 sequences listed, nearly 60% are singletons. CDR3 size: 14 residues. Trimming removed 4 bases at V and 2 bases at J, with 14 bases between. Germline V gene data show CDR1 as DFQATT and CDR2 as SNEGSKA (reference sequence). The chain recombines TRBV20-1 with TRBJ1-2; D gene ambiguous. The sequencing sample was made of blood. This sequence was found in a young man in good health. CDR3 amino acids: CSAMLPVGNYGYTF. In nucleotides, the CDR3 is TGCAGTGCTATGCTACCAGTGGGGAACTATGGCTACACCTTC.